Below, 11 T cell receptor beta chains from the same sample are listed, as sequenced in a study of T cell repertoires in cytomegalovirus infection. TCRdb re-called the reads with MiXCR, one entry per CDR3 protein. The profile covers about 700,000 distinct CDR3 sequences, with around 31% appearing a single time and 18% taken by the ten largest. These receptors have no identified antigens. Sample: cultured PBMCs, taken from culture after CMV antigen stimulation. The receptors shown here come from a human donor in good health (CMV status not recorded). Some clones in this sample may be carry-over from other donors' samples.

This clonotype was counted between two and nine times. This chain joins TRBV4-1 and TRBJ1-2, with 10 bases fitting TRBD1. The CDR3 contains 15 residues. Germline lookup yields CDR1 MGHRA and CDR2 YSYEKL. Trimming at V came to 0 bases and at J to 5 bases, leaving 3 bases not matched to a gene. The CDR3 here is CASSQDRDRGYGYTF. The CDR3 region has the DNA TGCGCCAGCAGCCAAGACCGGGACAGGGGATATGGCTACACCTTC.

This clonotype has only a few counts. The CDR3 protein is CASSSGTSGITQYF. CDR3 sequence (DNA): TGTGCCAGCAGCTCCGGGACTAGCGGGATAACGCAGTATTTT. The J gene is TRBJ2-3, the V gene TRBV7-9; the match to TRBD2 covers 13 bases. Germline V gene sequence: CDR1 SEHNR, CDR2 FQNEAQ (reference sequence). This CDR3 contains 14 residues. Trimming removed 4 bases from V and 9 bases from J; junction bases left unmatched: 4.

This rearrangement joins TRBV7-2 to TRBJ2-7, with D unclear. This CDR3 is 13 amino acids long. Germline V gene lookup returns CDR1 SGHTA and CDR2 FQGNSA. Deletions cut 3 bases from V and 3 bases from J, with 9 bases between. The CDR3 region is CASSFEVYYEQYF. The CDR3 nucleotides are TGTGCCAGCAGCTTTGAGGTATACTACGAGCAGTACTTC.

V is TRBV28 and J is TRBJ2-5; TRBD2 aligns across 13 bases. Unmatched junction bases numbered 15, after V lost 5 bases and J lost 0 bases. CDR3 size: 20 residues. Germline V CDR1 and CDR2: MDHEN, SYDVKM. This CDR3 reads CASSTLMGGTSGAYQETQYF. CDR3 coding DNA: TGTGCCAGCAGTACTCTTATGGGGGGGACTAGCGGGGCGTACCAAGAGACCCAGTACTTC.

This chain connects TRBV20-1 to TRBJ1-6, with 8 positions matching TRBD1. CDR1 and CDR2 from the germline V gene are DFQATT and SNEGSKA (reference sequence). V was clipped by 5 bases and J by 9 bases; unmatched bases: 9. CDR3 size: 14 residues. In DNA, the CDR3 is TGCAGTGCTGGCTCGGGACAGGTATTTTCACCCCTCCACTTT. This encodes CSAGSGQVFSPLHF.

The chain couples TRBV19 to TRBJ2-1, with a possible D match to TRBD2 (5 bases). The V end was cut by 11 bases, the J end by 0 bases, with 29 bases between. The germline CDR1 and CDR2 sequences are LNHDA and SQIVND (reference sequence). CDR3 size: 19 residues. The CDR3 sequence: CAGGPGLGSPSSSYNEQFF. CDR3 DNA sequence: TGTGCCGGAGGACCCGGTTTAGGCTCTCCTAGCAGCTCCTACAATGAGCAGTTCTTC.

The chain carries TRBV7-6 and TRBJ2-1; 10 nucleotides agree with TRBD1. Losses at the gene ends were 5 bases for V and 8 bases for J; bases not matched to a gene: 15. CDR3 size: 17 residues. Germline V gives CDR1 SGHVS, CDR2 FNYEAQ. As DNA, the CDR3 is TGTGCCAGCAGCGCGAGACAGGGGGCAGGTTATGTCGATGAGCAGTTCTTC. Translation: CASSARQGAGYVDEQFF.

This clonotype was observed a handful of times. The V and J genes are TRBV5-6 and TRBJ2-7; 8 bases are shared with TRBD2. Trimming removed 4 bases from V and 6 bases from J; junction bases left unmatched: 9. This CDR3 has 14 amino acids. Per germline, CDR1 SGHDT and CDR2 YYEEEE. CDR3 DNA sequence: TGTGCCAGCAGCCGCAGCGGGGGAGCCGCCGAGCAGTACTTC. This gives the protein CASSRSGGAAEQYF.

The chain has TRBV5-1 and TRBJ2-5; D gene unclear. CDR3 length: 15 residues. Germline V gene lookup returns CDR1 SGHRS and CDR2 YFSETQ. Trimming removed 2 bases at V and 2 bases at J, with 13 bases between. CDR3 loop: CASSLGMVVQETQYF. Here the CDR3 DNA reads TGCGCCAGCAGCTTAGGAATGGTGGTTCAAGAGACCCAGTACTTC. Based on the CDR3 plus reference TRBV5-1 and TRBJ2-5, the full variable domain is KAGVTQTPRYLIKTRGQQVTLSCSPISGHRSVSWYQQTPGQGLQFLFEYFSETQRNKGNFPGRFSGRQFSNSRSEMNVSTLELGDSALYLCASSLGMVVQETQYFGPGTRLLVL.

The chain employs TRBV6-2 or TRBV6-3 and TRBJ2-2; 15 bases match TRBD2. The CDR3 length is 19 residues. Losses at the gene ends were 6 bases for V and 4 bases for J; bases not matched to a gene: 12. Germline V gene lookup returns CDR1 MNHEY and CDR2 SVGEGT. DNA of the CDR3: TGTGCCAGCAGCCTCCTAGGGACTAGCGGGAGGCCTGGCACCGGGGAGCTGTTTTTT. Its translation: CASSLLGTSGRPGTGELFF.

The gene calls are TRBV6-2 or TRBV6-3 and TRBJ2-1; tentative D call: TRBD1 (5 bases). The CDR3 is 14 residues long. The V end lost 4 bases, the J end lost 2 bases, and 9 bases lay between the germline ends. Germline-derived CDR1 and CDR2 are MNHEY and SVGEGT. Written as DNA, the CDR3 is TGTGCCAGCAGTTCAGACAGTCCCTACAATGAGCAGTTCTTC. Amino acid sequence: CASSSDSPYNEQFF.